This T cell receptor beta chain was sequenced in a study of T cells in Graves' hyperthyroidism and ophthalmopathy. What was amplified from RNA transcripts were TCR beta CDR3 regions. The HTBI primer set drove a first-round RT-PCR of the TCR CDR3. TCRdb re-derived calls from the multiplex PCR reads in MiXCR, one entry per CDR3 protein. The sample includes around 490,000 distinct CDR3 sequences, just under 20% of them seen just once. V lost 6 bases and J 1 base, leaving 13 bases between the germline ends. The length of the CDR3 is 14 residues. Germline CDR1 DFQATT, CDR2 SNEGSKA (reference sequence). As regards this clonotype: The antigen remains undetermined.

Diagnosis relied on clinical symptoms, serum thyroxine and TRAb, thyroid ultrasound and orbital computed tomography. Cells are PBMCs isolated from more than 8.5 ml of fresh blood. General study points: Blood held most thyroid clonotypes expanded above 0.001 frequency.

The sample was blood. The receptor's source is a man aged 40-49 years with Graves' ophthalmopathy. The J gene is TRBJ2-1, the V gene TRBV20-1, with D unclear. The CDR3 region is CSARLGLSYNEQFF. The CDR3 DNA is TGCAGTGCCAGACTCGGCCTGTCCTACAATGAGCAGTTCTTC.